This T cell receptor beta chain originates from a study of shared clonotypes between healthy human individuals. Sequencing used immunoSEQ multiplex PCR; TCRdb keeps in-frame clones, though not all of them. The sample has approximately 1,500,000 clones; approximately 98% are singletons. There were only Caucasian adults among the donors, and all lived in Nashville, Tennessee. From germline, CDR1 is MDHEN and CDR2 SYDVKM. The V gene lost 5 bases and the J gene lost 4 bases, with 14 bases spanning the gap. The CDR3 loop spans 14 amino acids. This sequence originates from a man under 40 in good health. Sequencing used naive CD4+ T cells sorted from blood. Specified subset: CD45RA+ positively selected. The gene calls are TRBV28 and TRBJ2-5; no clear D gene. This chain's CDR3 is CASSRSQSRETQYF. The CDR3 DNA reads as TGTGCCAGCAGTCGGTCACAGAGCCGAGAGACCCAGTACTTC. Combining the CDR3 with reference TRBV28 and TRBJ2-5 gives the whole variable domain DVKVTQSSRYLVKRTGEKVFLECVQDMDHENMFWYRQDPGLGLRLIYFSYDVKMKEKGDIPEGYSVSREKKERFSLILESASTNQTSMYLCASSRSQSRETQYFGPGTRLLVL.